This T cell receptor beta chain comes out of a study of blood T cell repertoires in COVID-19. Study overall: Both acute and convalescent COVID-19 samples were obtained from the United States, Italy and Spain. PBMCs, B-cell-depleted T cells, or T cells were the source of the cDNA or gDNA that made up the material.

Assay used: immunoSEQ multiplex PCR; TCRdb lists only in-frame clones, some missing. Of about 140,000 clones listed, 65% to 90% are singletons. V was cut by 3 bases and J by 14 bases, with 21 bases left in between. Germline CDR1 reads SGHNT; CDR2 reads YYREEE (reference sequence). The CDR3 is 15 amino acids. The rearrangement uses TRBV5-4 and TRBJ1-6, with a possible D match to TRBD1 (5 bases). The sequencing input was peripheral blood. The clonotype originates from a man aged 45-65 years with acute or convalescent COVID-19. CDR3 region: CASSWDSDLVNSLHF. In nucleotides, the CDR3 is TGTGCCAGCAGCTGGGACTCAGATCTTGTGAATTCCCTCCACTTT.